The T cell receptor beta chain described here comes from a study of molecular identifiers for immune sequencing clone quantification. Naive CD8 T cells, phenotype CD8+CD4-CCR7+CD45RA+, were sorted. Trimming took 0 bases from V and 0 from J; bases not matched to a gene: 1. Germline V gene data show CDR1 as SGHKS and CDR2 as YYEKEE (reference sequence). The CDR3 totals 15 residues. This clonotype came up many times. As yet, its antigen is unknown. Study results and caveats: It was shown that clones above 20 RNA copies held over 97% of effector molecules, but under 1% in naive cells. For highly expanded clones, sizes could be underestimated when identical TCR molecules share a barcode.

Bulk libraries came from a prior protocol with listed TCR primers. TCRdb reprocessed the PCR reads via MiXCR and lists one record per CDR3 protein. Among under 800,000 distinct CDR3 sequences listed, about 25% were seen once. The specimen was naive CD8+ T cells from blood, with Jurkat cell RNA spiked in. The subset was: FACS-sorted CD8+CD4-CCR7+CD45RA+ naive T cells. This chain joins TRBV5-5 and TRBJ1-1; 8 bases agree with TRBD1. The receptor was derived from a human donor in good health. Some libraries in this study had Jurkat cell RNA spiked in. The DNA for the CDR3 is TGTGCCAGCAGCTTGGTGGGACAGGTGAACACTGAAGCTTTCTTT. It yields the protein CASSLVGQVNTEAFF.